The sequence of this T cell receptor (beta chain) was determined in a study of T cell clonotyping in hematopoietic cell transplantation. Described time point: recipient sample about 28 days before transplant, after cytoreduction. V was trimmed by 4 bases and J by 8 bases, leaving 23 bases between them. CDR1 and CDR2 (germline): LGHNA, YSLEER. This CDR3 region has 16 residues. This table comes from immunoSEQ multiplex PCR, and its TCRdb copy is limited to in-frame clones, with some not included. The sample consists of roughly 13,000 clones, approximately 80% of them appearing once. This TCR was sampled from a man in his 60s with acute myeloid leukemia. Some clones in this sample may be carry-over from other donors' samples. Specimen: peripheral blood mononuclear cells, collected before stem cell transplant. The V and J genes are TRBV4-3 and TRBJ1-2, with no clear D. In DNA form, the CDR3 reads TGCGCCAGCAGCCTTGGGCGGGTTGCGGCGGGAAGGGGCTACACCTTC. Amino acid sequence: CASSLGRVAAGRGYTF.